This note documents a single T cell receptor beta chain sequence. Its antigen has not been determined. No base quality values were provided; no much bigger clone lies one nucleotide off. TCRbeta CDR3 regions were amplified from genomic DNA by means of the immunoSEQ Assay, a bias-controlled multiplex PCR. The original pipeline was this. The number of nucleated cells in each sample was estimated from the amplification of reference gene primers within the assay. To quantify the absolute abundance of each unique TCRbeta CDR3 rearrangement, sequence reads were collapsed and filtered. For each sample, productive Simpson clonality was calculated by taking the square root of Simpson's diversity index across productive rearrangements. TCRdb limited this immuneACCESS table to in-frame rearrangements with V and J called. A share of clones is missing; checked studies link under half to unresolved V genes, and the rest is unexplained. Clonal size and the V and J genes are those of that table, whereas D and trimming came from the DNA. The sample contains 150,000 to 250,000 clones, 82% of them found a single time. The ten largest clones represent 12% of the sample.

Via the germline V gene, CDR1 is SGHRS and CDR2 YFSETQ. The germline ends are 12 bases apart after V is trimmed by 0 bases and J by 4 bases. Inclusive of the bounding cysteine and phenylalanine, the CDR3 is 15 residues long. The retained sequence is limited to the CDR3, 45 bases, with the frame set at the first base. This specimen belongs to a study of blood T cell repertoires in COVID-19 (dated by TCRdb to 2018 to 2021). Notes on the research overall: The collaborator samples originated in the United States, Italy and Spain and spanned the acute and convalescent phases of COVID-19. Nearly every sample came with metadata listing a de-identified subject ID, COVID-19 status, age in years and sex. The material from the prospective study consisted of cDNA or gDNA derived from T cells, B-cell-depleted T cells, or PBMCs. The samples were drawn from two sources: the first 160 participants of the ongoing ImmuneRACE study, and 1,200 or so subjects contributed by 6 global collaborators. Subjects who had been exposed to COVID-19, were actively infected with it, or had recovered from it provided the deeply sampled blood TCRbeta repertoires that made up the dataset. Where available, HLA class I and class II types were taken from metadata supplied by the sample provider and were not determined by assay-based typing. A freely available public database, intended as a resource for researchers studying the immune response to SARS-CoV-2, is where the repertoires were released. Findings and caveats that apply to the study as a whole: The quantity of clinical and demographic metadata differed by source and by participant and was supplied without curation.

Participants in the prospective study were enrolled through a virtual design, were aged about 18 to 100 years, and lived in approximately 25 United States geographic areas. Cohort assignment in the prospective study relied on participant-reported clinical history from a screening survey and a study questionnaire. Recovered participants in ImmuneRACE Cohort 3 were defined by two consecutive negative NP/OP PCR tests, clearance by a healthcare professional, or resolution of symptoms. In the prospective study, mobile phlebotomists collected whole blood, serum and a nasopharyngeal or oropharyngeal swab from each participant. Participants in the prospective study had the option to provide additional blood draws and questionnaires over a roughly 2-month period. Prospective study blood samples were shipped either frozen or at room temperature before DNA extraction.

The chain is assembled from TRBV5-1 and TRBJ2-3, with the D gene uncertain. What was sequenced was PBMCs or T cells enriched from blood (not recorded which). The receptor was derived from a middle-aged man who had recovered from COVID-19. At the DNA level, the sequence is TGCGCCAGCAGCTTGGACTTACTTGGAGCAGATACGCAGTATTTT. It codes for CASSLDLLGADTQYF.